A single sample gave rise to the 20 T cell receptor beta chains below, sequenced in a study of blood T cell repertoires in COVID-19. Profiled with immunoSEQ multiplex PCR; TCRdb holds only in-frame clones, not every one. The sample lists around 250,000 clones, 80% to 90% occurring once. Sequencing used PBMCs or T cells enriched from blood (not recorded which). These TCRs come from a woman in her forties who had been exposed to COVID-19.

The V and J genes are TRBV6-9 and TRBJ2-7; 7 bases agree with TRBD2. After removal of 3 bases from V and 8 bases from J, the junction contained 7 bases not matched to a gene. The CDR3 consists of 13 residues. CDR1 is MNHGY and CDR2 is SVAAGI in the germline V gene. This chain's CDR3 is CASSYPLLAKQYF. CDR3 nucleotide sequence: TGTGCCAGCAGTTACCCCCTACTAGCGAAGCAGTACTTC.

This chain uses TRBV30 with TRBJ2-3, with D possibly matching TRBD2 (6 bases). The CDR3 consists of 13 residues. The germline V gene encodes CDR1 GTSNPN and CDR2 SVGIG (reference sequence). Between the trimmed V and J ends, which lost 8 bases and 0 bases, there was a span of 12 bases. The CDR3 loop reads CAGASGSTDTQYF. CDR3 coding DNA: TGTGCCGGGGCCAGCGGGAGCACAGATACGCAGTATTTT.

CDR3 in DNA: TGCAGCGTTGGACAGAAGAACACTGAAGCTTTCTTT. Its protein is CSVGQKNTEAFF. The chain links TRBV29-1 to TRBJ1-1; weak D call: TRBD1 (5 bases). Trimming removed 4 bases from V and 1 base from J, with 7 bases in between. The CDR3 runs to 12 residues. From germline, CDR1 is SQVTM and CDR2 ANQGSEA.

The CDR3 here is CASSEGDWEKLFF. The DNA of the CDR3 is TGTGCCAGCAGTGAGGGGGACTGGGAAAAACTGTTTTTT. This chain joins TRBV25-1 and TRBJ1-4; weak D call: TRBD1 (5 bases). The CDR3 runs 13 residues. Between the trimmed V and J ends, which lost 3 bases and 8 bases, there was a span of 10 bases. Germline CDR1 MGHDK, CDR2 SYGVNS.

The chain has TRBV7-9 and TRBJ1-2; D is undetermined. Looked up from germline, CDR1 is SEHNR and CDR2 is FQNEAQ (reference sequence). The V end lost 7 bases, the J end lost 4 bases, and 7 bases lay between the germline ends. This CDR3 is 11 amino acids long. Here the CDR3 DNA reads TGTGCCAGCACTCTAGGCTATGGCTACACCTTC. Amino acids: CASTLGYGYTF.

The chain recombines TRBV25-1 with TRBJ1-1; D is ambiguous. Trimming left V 8 bases short and J 3 bases short, with 13 bases between. CDR3 length equals 13 residues. Per the germline V gene, CDR1 is MGHDK and CDR2 is SYGVNS. CDR3 in amino acids: CASQTDSYTEAFF. The CDR3 DNA reads TGTGCCAGCCAGACGGACTCTTACACTGAAGCTTTCTTT.

The rearrangement joins TRBV21-1 to TRBJ1-5. TRBV21-1 represents a pseudogene. There are 15 residues in the CDR3. CDR3 amino acids: CASSNGAGAHQPQHF. CDR3 nucleotide sequence: TGTGCCAGCAGCAATGGGGCGGGGGCACACCAGCCCCAGCATTTT.

This chain links TRBV4-3 with TRBJ1-2; D not certain. CDR3 length equals 12 residues. Per germline, CDR1 LGHNA and CDR2 YSLEER. V lost 2 bases to trimming and J lost 10 bases, with 11 bases between them. CDR3 region: CASSQSDTSYTF. The CDR3 DNA sequence: TGCGCCAGCAGCCAATCCGACACATCCTACACCTTC.

The chain recombines TRBV2 with TRBJ2-6; weak D call: TRBD1 (6 bases). Germline V gives CDR1 SNHLY, CDR2 FYNNEI. The CDR3 length is 13 residues. V lost 10 bases and J 4 bases, leaving 11 bases between the germline ends. For the CDR3, the DNA is TGTGCCACACAGGGCGAAGGGGCCAACGTCCTGACTTTC. This codes for CATQGEGANVLTF.

The rearrangement joins TRBV20-1 to TRBJ2-1; D may be TRBD2 (5 bases). Germline values: CDR1 DFQATT, CDR2 SNEGSKA (reference sequence). The CDR3 is made up of 14 amino acids. V was cut by 3 bases and J by 6 bases, with 15 bases left in between. The CDR3 spells CSASGPRGFNEQFF. As DNA, the CDR3 is TGCAGTGCTAGTGGGCCCCGCGGGTTCAATGAGCAGTTCTTC.

The chain employs TRBV12-3 or TRBV12-4 and TRBJ2-7, with D unclear. Trimming cost V 6 bases and J 0 bases, with 9 bases left between them. The CDR3 totals 13 residues. In DNA, the CDR3 is TGTGCCAGCAGGAAAACTGGCTCCTACGAGCAGTACTTC. Protein sequence: CASRKTGSYEQYF.

The rearrangement joins TRBV27 to TRBJ2-2, with 8 bases identical to TRBD2. This CDR3 has 16 amino acids. Trimming at V came to 8 bases and at J to 3 bases, leaving 11 bases not matched to a gene. The germline V gene encodes CDR1 MNHEY and CDR2 SMNVEV (reference sequence). The CDR3 here is CASGPFSGAYTGELFF. The DNA of the CDR3 is TGTGCCAGCGGCCCATTTAGCGGGGCCTACACCGGGGAGCTGTTTTTT.

The chain links TRBV19 to TRBJ2-6, with 7 bases lining up with TRBD1. This CDR3 has 18 amino acids. The V gene end was trimmed by 6 bases and the J gene end by 2 bases; junction bases not matched to a gene: 13. Germline loops: CDR1 LNHDA, CDR2 SQIVND (reference sequence). The CDR3 coding sequence is TGTGCCAGTAGCCAACTTGACAGGGTGCTGGCTGGGGCCAACGTCCTGACTTTC. Its protein is CASSQLDRVLAGANVLTF.

The rearrangement links TRBV6-2 or TRBV6-3 to TRBJ1-2, with no clear D. This CDR3 is built from 12 residues. V lost 2 bases and J 5 bases, leaving 6 bases between the germline ends. The germline V gene encodes CDR1 MNHEY and CDR2 SVGEGT. The CDR3 reads CASSYVQYGYTF. The DNA of the CDR3 is TGTGCCAGCAGTTACGTACAGTATGGCTACACCTTC.

This chain connects TRBV28 to TRBJ2-1, with D perhaps matching TRBD1 (5 bases). The CDR3 is made up of 16 amino acids. Germline V gene data show CDR1 as MDHEN and CDR2 as SYDVKM. V was clipped by 5 bases and J by 8 bases, with 22 bases between them. The CDR3 spells CASSKSRQGIGYEQFF. In DNA form, the CDR3 reads TGTGCCAGCAGTAAAAGTCGGCAGGGAATAGGGTATGAGCAGTTCTTC.

This clone has a single count. This sequence joins TRBV5-1 and TRBJ2-7; 9 bases are a match to TRBD2. Trimming took 4 bases from V and 3 from J; bases not matched to a gene: 5. Looked up from germline, CDR1 is SGHRS and CDR2 is YFSETQ. The CDR3 is 14 amino acids. CDR3 nucleotides: TGCGCCAGCAGCCAGGGACTAGCTCGCTACGAGCAGTACTTC. This sequence encodes CASSQGLARYEQYF.

The chain is built from TRBV6-2 or TRBV6-3 and TRBJ1-2; 7 bases line up with TRBD1. CDR1 and CDR2 from the germline V gene are MNHEY and SVGEGT. The CDR3 sequence is 16 residues long. Trimming cost V 0 bases and J 3 bases; bases outside gene matches: 7. In DNA form, the CDR3 reads TGTGCCAGCAGTTACTCGAGTTACAGGGGAGACTATGGCTACACCTTC. Protein: CASSYSSYRGDYGYTF.

The V gene is TRBV4-3, the J gene TRBJ2-5; the D is unclear. The V gene lost 1 base and the J gene lost 1 base, with 10 bases spanning the gap. CDR1 and CDR2 from the germline V gene are LGHNA and YSLEER. The CDR3 contains 15 residues. The CDR3 protein is CASSQVAGVQETQYF. Written as DNA, the CDR3 is TGCGCCAGCAGCCAAGTCGCTGGAGTCCAAGAGACCCAGTACTTC.

V is TRBV19 and J is TRBJ1-1; TRBD1 agrees at 7 bases. The germline V gene encodes CDR1 LNHDA and CDR2 SQIVND (reference sequence). V lost 10 bases and J lost 3; bases outside the gene matches: 14. The CDR3 consists of 15 residues. CDR3 bases: TGTGCCACTTCCGACAGGGTTATTATGGACACTGAAGCTTTCTTT. Protein sequence: CATSDRVIMDTEAFF.

This clone was found a few times. The same CDR3 also results from other DNA sequences found in this sample. This chain links TRBV11-3 with TRBJ1-1; weak D call: TRBD1 (5 bases). The CDR3 contains 13 residues. Trimming stripped 5 bases from V and 1 base from J, with 8 bases between. Germline CDR1 is SGHNT and CDR2 is YENEEA. The CDR3 bases are TGTGCCAGCAGCCCAACAGGGAACACTGAAGCTTTCTTT. It encodes CASSPTGNTEAFF.